This entry lists 16 T cell receptor beta chains sequenced from one sample in a study of T cells and Merkel cell carcinoma outcomes. The assay was immunoSEQ multiplex PCR, and TCRdb's table has in-frame clones only and misses some. Found here are 15,000 to 17,000 clones, 87% of them singletons; the top ten hold 6.5% to 8.5%. The sample consisted of tumor tissue from Merkel cell carcinoma. The receptors shown here come from a human donor with Merkel cell carcinoma.

The CDR3 nucleotides read TGTGCCAGCAGCGTAGAGGGGACTAGTTCCAATGAGCAGTTCTTC. Translation: CASSVEGTSSNEQFF. This sequence joins TRBV9 and TRBJ2-1, with TRBD2 identical over 8 bases. V lost 0 bases to trimming and J lost 6 bases; unmatched junction nucleotides: 5. Germline V gene data show CDR1 as SGDLS and CDR2 as YYNGEE. The CDR3 sequence is 15 residues long.

The CDR3 DNA follows: TGTGCCAGCAGCCGGGACAGGGGAAATCAGCCCCAGCATTTT. Translating it yields CASSRDRGNQPQHF. The gene calls are TRBV7-8 and TRBJ1-5, with 10 bases matching TRBD1. Germline V gene lookup returns CDR1 SGHVS and CDR2 FQNEAQ. V trimming: 5 bases; J trimming: 4 bases; junction bases outside the gene matches: 2. This CDR3 spans 14 amino acids.

The chain joins TRBV18 to TRBJ2-5; 9 bases are a match to TRBD2. Germline loops: CDR1 KGHSH, CDR2 LQKENI. CDR3 length: 15 residues. V lost 1 base and J lost 5; bases outside the gene matches: 5. Here the CDR3 DNA reads TGTGCCAGCTCACCACTAGCGGGAGAGGCGGAGACCCAGTACTTC. Translation gives CASSPLAGEAETQYF. Looking up the rest from reference TRBV18 and TRBJ2-5 gives the full variable domain: NAGVMQNPRHLVRRRGQEARLRCSPMKGHSHVYWYRQLPEEGLKFMVYLQKENIIDESGMPKERFSAEFPKEGPSILRIQQVVRGDSAAYFCASSPLAGEAETQYFGPGTRLLVL.

The J gene is TRBJ1-4, the V gene TRBV2; 8 positions agree with TRBD1. The trim removed 6 bases at V and 13 bases at J, leaving 16 bases unmatched. CDR1 SNHLY and CDR2 FYNNEI come from the germline V gene. The CDR3 spans 15 residues. This CDR3 reads CASREQGATNEGLFF. The CDR3 DNA follows: TGTGCCAGCAGGGAGCAGGGGGCAACTAATGAAGGACTGTTTTTT.

The chain employs TRBV29-1 and TRBJ2-1, with 7 bases lining up with TRBD2. The CDR3 is made up of 14 amino acids. The trim removed 3 bases at V and 3 bases at J, leaving 5 bases unmatched. Per germline, CDR1 SQVTM and CDR2 ANQGSEA. The CDR3 coding sequence is TGCAGCGTTGACCCTAGCGGCTTCTACAATGAGCAGTTCTTC. Protein: CSVDPSGFYNEQFF.

This clone was seen just once. V and J are TRBV27 and TRBJ2-3; 8 bases agree with TRBD2. J lost 2 bases, V lost 8 bases, and 6 bases had no gene match. Germline V lookup: CDR1 MNHEY, CDR2 SMNVEV (reference sequence). The CDR3 spans 14 residues. CDR3 residues: CASAGGGFTDTQYF. As DNA, the CDR3 is TGTGCCAGCGCCGGGGGGGGTTTCACAGATACGCAGTATTTT.

The chain links TRBV2 to TRBJ1-4; D ambiguous. The V gene lost 8 bases and the J gene lost 2 bases, with 12 bases spanning the gap. Germline V gives CDR1 SNHLY, CDR2 FYNNEI. There are 14 residues in the CDR3. The CDR3 spells CASSRVSTNEKLFF. CDR3 DNA sequence: TGTGCCAGCTCTAGGGTCTCGACTAATGAAAAACTGTTTTTT.

The gene calls are TRBV5-4 and TRBJ2-3, with 11 bases aligning to TRBD2. The CDR3 covers 16 residues. Germline V gene lookup returns CDR1 SGHNT and CDR2 YYREEE (reference sequence). With V trimmed by 4 bases and J by 4 bases, 8 bases remained unmatched. CDR3 amino acids: CASSIKLAGAADTQYF. The CDR3 DNA follows: TGTGCCAGCAGCATCAAACTAGCGGGAGCGGCAGATACGCAGTATTTT.

The rearrangement joins TRBV5-6 to TRBJ1-1, with 7 bases that match TRBD1. CDR1 SGHDT and CDR2 YYEEEE come from the germline V gene. The CDR3 consists of 17 residues. The V and J ends lost 3 bases and 0 bases, in that order; junction bases with no gene match: 11. The CDR3 DNA reads TGTGCCAGCAGCTCCAGAGGGGGCGTGTATGTGAACACTGAAGCTTTCTTT. Translating gives CASSSRGGVYVNTEAFF. Full variable domain (missing parts from reference TRBV5-6 and TRBJ1-1): DAGVTQSPTHLIKTRGQQVTLRCSPKSGHDTVSWYQQALGQGPQFIFQYYEEEERQRGNFPDRFSGHQFPNYSSELNVNALLLGDSALYLCASSSRGGVYVNTEAFFGQGTRLTVV.

This chain links TRBV5-4 with TRBJ2-3, with 8 positions matching TRBD2. Germline CDR1 is SGHNT and CDR2 is YYREEE (reference sequence). The CDR3 loop spans 17 amino acids. After removal of 3 bases from V and 4 bases from J, the junction contained 13 bases not matched to a gene. CDR3 protein: CASSSPAGEAGSDTQYF. The DNA of the CDR3 is TGTGCCAGCAGCTCCCCAGCGGGGGAAGCCGGGTCAGATACGCAGTATTTT.

This chain uses TRBV28 with TRBJ1-2, with D tentatively TRBD1 (5 bases). V was clipped by 5 bases and J by 4 bases, with 17 bases between them. The CDR3 covers 15 residues. Germline assignment: CDR1 MDHEN and CDR2 SYDVKM. The CDR3 loop reads CASSTYGGERYGYTF. CDR3 in DNA: TGTGCCAGCAGTACCTACGGGGGAGAGCGCTATGGCTACACCTTC.

The V gene is TRBV18, the J gene TRBJ1-3; D call uncertain. Deletions cut 3 bases from V and 0 bases from J, with 12 bases between. Per germline, CDR1 KGHSH and CDR2 LQKENI. The CDR3 length is 16 residues. CDR3 residues: CASSPSQNPSGNTIYF. CDR3 coding DNA: TGTGCCAGCTCACCGTCTCAGAACCCCTCTGGAAACACCATATATTTT.

The chain combines TRBV7-8 with TRBJ1-1, with D maybe TRBD1 (6 bases). CDR3 length: 14 amino acids. V lost 1 base to trimming and J lost 0 bases, with 6 bases between them. Germline CDR1 and CDR2: SGHVS and FQNEAQ. The DNA of the CDR3 is TGTGCCAGCAGCTTAGGGACAGTGAACACTGAAGCTTTCTTT. Protein sequence: CASSLGTVNTEAFF.

The rearrangement links TRBV18 to TRBJ2-5, with D hard to call. The CDR3 is 15 amino acids. Germline CDR1 reads KGHSH; CDR2 reads LQKENI. Trimming stripped 3 bases from V and 1 base from J, with 12 bases between. The CDR3 is CASSPVSTFQETQYF. The CDR3 DNA sequence: TGTGCCAGCTCACCGGTTTCGACTTTCCAAGAGACCCAGTACTTC. The entire variable domain, with the rest obtained from reference TRBV18 and TRBJ2-5, is as follows: NAGVMQNPRHLVRRRGQEARLRCSPMKGHSHVYWYRQLPEEGLKFMVYLQKENIIDESGMPKERFSAEFPKEGPSILRIQQVVRGDSAAYFCASSPVSTFQETQYFGPGTRLLVL.

V and J are TRBV9 and TRBJ2-7; no firm D call. Trimming cost V 0 bases and J 2 bases, with 15 bases left between them. The length of the CDR3 is 16 residues. Germline CDR1 and CDR2: SGDLS and YYNGEE. CDR3 protein: CASSVGSRAGPYEQYF. CDR3 DNA: TGTGCCAGCAGCGTAGGATCAAGGGCAGGTCCCTACGAGCAGTACTTC.

The chain is built from TRBV30 and TRBJ2-7; TRBD1 agrees at 7 bases. The V segment lost 4 bases and the J segment 2 bases; nucleotides outside the gene matches: 8. Looked up from germline, CDR1 is GTSNPN and CDR2 is SVGIG (reference sequence). CDR3 length: 14 amino acids. In DNA, the CDR3 is TGTGCCTGGACATTCCCGACAGGGACCTACGAGCAGTACTTC. This gives the protein CAWTFPTGTYEQYF.